The 11 T cell receptor beta chains given below trace back to one sample, sequenced in a study of T cells in women clearing cervical HPV infection. Generated by immunoSEQ multiplex PCR, the TCRdb table keeps only in-frame clones and is missing some. The sample features about 14,000 clones, with about 20% in its top ten. Material for sequencing was blood buffy coat. These receptors came from a woman between 18 and 69 years old with a cervical HPV16 infection that either progressed to CIN3+ or cleared (not recorded which).

Note on this clone: The CDR3 end is not reached by the read, which stops 3 residues before it; the germline J gene fills it in. The chain uses TRBV7-7 and TRBJ2-3; D might be TRBD1 (6 bases). The CDR3 length is 13 residues. CDR1 and CDR2 from the germline V gene are SSHAT and FNYEAQ (reference sequence). The CDR3 loop is CASSTGYQETQYF. The DNA read from the CDR3 is TGTGCCAGCAGCACAGGGTACCAAGAGACG.

Remarks on this clone: With the read ending 3 residues before the CDR3 end, the germline J gene is used to fill in that end. The chain has TRBV28 and TRBJ1-1; D call uncertain. Germline V gene sequence: CDR1 MDHEN, CDR2 SYDVKM. This CDR3 is built from 11 residues. V was clipped by 8 bases and J by 3 bases, with 7 bases between them. The DNA read from the CDR3 is TGTGCCAGCTTGTATGACACTGAA. Residues: CASLYDTE. The CDR3 in its entirety is CASLYDTEAFF. The full variable domain, completed using reference TRBV28 and TRBJ1-1, is DVKVTQSSRYLVKRTGEKVFLECVQDMDHENMFWYRQDPGLGLRLIYFSYDVKMKEKGDIPEGYSVSREKKERFSLILESASTNQTSMYLCASLYDTEAFFGQGTRLTVV.

Comment on this clone: Read data end 3 residues before the CDR3 end; the end is taken from the germline J gene. The rearrangement joins TRBV7-9 to TRBJ2-4; 8 bases match TRBD1. The germline V gene encodes CDR1 SEHNR and CDR2 FQNEAQ (reference sequence). The length of the CDR3 is 15 residues. The CDR3 protein is CASSPRLGDRHGQYF. CDR3 bases read: TGTGCCAGCAGTCCCCGGCTCGGGGACAGGCATGGT.

A note on this clone: The read ends 3 residues early relative to the CDR3; the germline J gene fills the gap. This chain connects TRBV2 to TRBJ2-3; TRBD2 agrees at 10 bases. The junction had 6 bases not matched to a gene; V was cut back by 7 bases and J by 2 bases. Germline V gives CDR1 SNHLY, CDR2 FYNNEI. CDR3 length: 15 residues. CDR3 amino acids: CASMGTSASTDTQYF. The covered CDR3 bases are TGTGCCAGCATGGGGACTAGCGCCTCCACAGATACG.

CDR3 loop: CASSLGQGATGANVLTF. Partial CDR3 DNA: TGCGCCAGCAGCTTGGGACAGGGGGCTACTGGGGCCAACGTC. The V gene is TRBV5-1, the J gene TRBJ2-6, with 10 bases identical to TRBD1. The read comes to an end 3 residues before the CDR3 does, leaving the germline J gene to fill in the end. V trimming: 0 bases; J trimming: 2 bases; junction bases outside the gene matches: 2. The CDR3 contains 17 residues. Germline V gene data show CDR1 as SGHRS and CDR2 as YFSETQ.

As concerns this clone: Read data end 3 residues before the CDR3 end; the end is taken from the germline J gene. The chain is built from TRBV12-5 and TRBJ2-7; the D gene is possibly TRBD1 (6 bases). The CDR3 consists of 18 residues. V was trimmed by 0 bases and J by 0 bases, leaving 18 bases between them. Germline CDR1 and CDR2: LGHNT and FRNRAP. CDR3 DNA, as far as it was read: TGTGCTAGTGGTTTGGTATATACCAGGGGCCTAAGCTCCTACGAG. Translating it yields CASGLVYTRGLSSYE. The complete CDR3 sequence is CASGLVYTRGLSSYEQYF. The full variable domain, its missing parts supplied by reference TRBV12-5 and TRBJ2-7, is DARVTQTPRHKVTEMGQEVTMRCQPILGHNTVFWYRQTMMQGLELLAYFRNRAPLDDSGMPKDRFSAEMPDATLATLKIQPSEPRDSAVYFCASGLVYTRGLSSYEQYFGPGTRLTVT.

With respect to this clone: The CDR3 is cut off 3 residues early in the read; its end comes from the germline J gene. The chain employs TRBV5-1 and TRBJ1-2; tentatively, D is TRBD1 (5 bases). Trimming shortened V by 1 base and J by 4 bases, and 14 bases separated the two germline ends. The CDR3 consists of 15 residues. Germline V gene lookup returns CDR1 SGHRS and CDR2 YFSETQ. The CDR3 loop is CASSLSPGGSYGYTF. CDR3 bases read: TGCGCCAGCAGCTTGTCGCCCGGGGGATCCTATGGC. Full variable domain (missing parts from reference TRBV5-1 and TRBJ1-2): KAGVTQTPRYLIKTRGQQVTLSCSPISGHRSVSWYQQTPGQGLQFLFEYFSETQRNKGNFPGRFSGRQFSNSRSEMNVSTLELGDSALYLCASSLSPGGSYGYTFGSGTRLTVV.

Judged by frequency, this clone is medium-sized. The read is 3 residues too short to cover the CDR3 end, so that end is filled in from the germline J gene. The chain is built from TRBV30 and TRBJ2-2, with D possibly matching TRBD2 (7 bases). Trimming left V 3 bases short and J 0 bases short, with 14 bases between. Germline V gene lookup returns CDR1 GTSNPN and CDR2 SVGIG (reference sequence). The CDR3 spans 16 residues. The DNA read from the CDR3 is TGTGCCTGGAGAGTCGGGGGGCTTGCGAACACCGGGGAG. Protein product: CAWRVGGLANTGE. The entire CDR3 reads CAWRVGGLANTGELFF.

Note on this clone: The CDR3 is cut off 3 residues early in the read; its end comes from the germline J gene. This sequence joins TRBV7-2 and TRBJ1-1; no clear D. CDR1 and CDR2 from the germline V gene are SGHTA and FQGNSA. Trimming took 1 base from V and 3 from J, leaving 9 bases between them. This CDR3 is built from 14 residues. The covered CDR3 bases are TGTGCCAGCAGCTTAGATCCGGACTACACTGAA. Its protein is CASSLDPDYTE. The whole CDR3 sequence reads CASSLDPDYTEAFF. Full variable domain (remainder filled in from reference TRBV7-2 and TRBJ1-1): GAGVSQSPSNKVTEKGKDVELRCDPISGHTALYWYRQSLGQGLEFLIYFQGNSAPDKSGLPSDRFSAERTGGSVSTLTIQRTQQEDSAVYLCASSLDPDYTEAFFGQGTRLTVV.

CDR3 sequence: CASSTDGTSGYEQYF. The CDR3 bases that were read are TGTGCCAGCAGCACCGATGGGACTAGCGGTTACGAG. The J gene is TRBJ2-7, the V gene TRBV7-2, with 11 bases matching TRBD2. Read coverage stops 3 residues before the CDR3 terminus; the germline J gene supplies the remainder. Trimming took 5 bases from V and 4 from J; bases not matched to a gene: 7. Germline CDR1 and CDR2: SGHTA and FQGNSA. The CDR3 runs 15 residues.

Regarding this clone: The CDR3 is cut off 3 residues early in the read; its end comes from the germline J gene. This chain connects TRBV4-1 to TRBJ1-5; D unclear. Trimming pared 0 bases from V and 2 bases from J, leaving 8 bases between. The germline gives CDR1 MGHRA, CDR2 YSYEKL. This CDR3 has 15 residues. The sequenced part of the CDR3 DNA is TGCGCCAGCAGCCAAGATGGGCAGGGCAATCAGCCC. Its protein product is CASSQDGQGNQP. The complete CDR3 protein is CASSQDGQGNQPQHF.